What follows are 17 T cell receptor beta chains derived from one specimen sequenced in a study of blood T cell repertoires in COVID-19. Data came from immunoSEQ multiplex PCR; TCRdb stores just in-frame clones and leaves some out. This sample has a few hundred thousand clones; approximately 82% occur once, and the top ten carry 15%. Sequenced input: PBMCs or T cells enriched from blood (not recorded which). The receptors derive from a man in his forties who had recovered from COVID-19.

This clone was seen a handful of times. The genes are TRBV27 and TRBJ2-3; perhaps TRBD2 as D (6 bases). Trimming removed 0 bases from V and 2 bases from J, with 15 bases in between. Germline V gene sequence: CDR1 MNHEY, CDR2 SMNVEV (reference sequence). This CDR3 has 17 residues. DNA of the CDR3: TGTGCCAGCAGTTTATCTCCTCGGGCTAGCGCCACAGATACGCAGTATTTT. This codes for CASSLSPRASATDTQYF.

V usage is TRBV7-9 and J usage is TRBJ2-7; D gene unclear. The CDR3 is 13 amino acids. The germline gives CDR1 SEHNR, CDR2 FQNEAQ (reference sequence). V gave up 2 bases and J gave up 2 bases, with 7 bases separating them. CDR3: CASSLSAPYEQYF. The CDR3 DNA follows: TGTGCCAGCAGCTTAAGCGCCCCCTACGAGCAGTACTTC. Filled out from reference TRBV7-9 and TRBJ2-7, the complete variable domain reads DTGVSQNPRHKITKRGQNVTFRCDPISEHNRLYWYRQTLGQGPEFLTYFQNEAQLEKSRLLSDRFSAERPKGSFSTLEIQRTEQGDSAMYLCASSLSAPYEQYFGPGTRLTVT.

V is TRBV2 and J is TRBJ1-5, with 7 bases identical to TRBD1. V lost 3 bases to trimming and J lost 7 bases; unmatched junction nucleotides: 9. The CDR3 contains 15 residues. Germline V gene sequence: CDR1 SNHLY, CDR2 FYNNEI. CDR3 loop: CASSDNPQGGQPQHF. The CDR3 DNA sequence: TGTGCCAGCAGTGACAACCCGCAGGGGGGCCAGCCCCAGCATTTT.

This clone was detected only a few times. The chain uses TRBV5-5 and TRBJ1-5; TRBD1 agrees at 9 bases. J gave up 4 bases and V 0 bases, and 5 bases lay outside the gene matches. Per germline, CDR1 SGHKS and CDR2 YYEKEE (reference sequence). This CDR3 is built from 16 residues. The CDR3 DNA sequence: TGTGCCAGCAGCTTGGTGGGACAGGGAAGGAATCAGCCCCAGCATTTT. Amino acids: CASSLVGQGRNQPQHF. The full variable domain, its missing parts supplied by reference TRBV5-5 and TRBJ1-5, is DAGVTQSPTHLIKTRGQQVTLRCSPISGHKSVSWYQQVLGQGPQFIFQYYEKEERGRGNFPDRFSARQFPNYSSELNVNALLLGDSALYLCASSLVGQGRNQPQHFGDGTRLSIL.

The chain is built from TRBV24-1 and TRBJ2-3, with TRBD2 identical over 12 bases. This CDR3 has 14 amino acids. The V segment lost 7 bases and the J segment 6 bases; nucleotides outside the gene matches: 4. Germline CDR1 reads KGHDR; CDR2 reads SFDVKD. CDR3 sequence: CATRPSGRGDTQYF. CDR3 bases: TGTGCCACCAGGCCTAGCGGGAGGGGCGATACGCAGTATTTT.

The rearrangement joins TRBV6-2 or TRBV6-3 to TRBJ2-1, with TRBD2 as a possible D gene (5 bases). The CDR3 is made up of 15 amino acids. The V end was cut by 4 bases, the J end by 4 bases, with 14 bases between. Germline V gene lookup returns CDR1 MNHEY and CDR2 SVGEGT. For the CDR3, the DNA is TGTGCCAGCAGTTGGCTAGCATTTATATACAATGAGCAGTTCTTC. Its translation is CASSWLAFIYNEQFF.

This clone was seen only once. The CDR3 DNA follows: TGCGCCAGCAGCTTGGCATCCGGGACAGGGGGCTCCGGGGAGCTGTTTTTT. Translation gives CASSLASGTGGSGELFF. V and J are TRBV5-1 and TRBJ2-2; 12 nucleotides align to TRBD1. The junction had 6 bases not matched to a gene; V was cut back by 0 bases and J by 6 bases. This CDR3 comprises 17 residues. The V gene's germline CDR1 is SGHRS and CDR2 YFSETQ. Looking up the rest from reference TRBV5-1 and TRBJ2-2 gives the full variable domain: KAGVTQTPRYLIKTRGQQVTLSCSPISGHRSVSWYQQTPGQGLQFLFEYFSETQRNKGNFPGRFSGRQFSNSRSEMNVSTLELGDSALYLCASSLASGTGGSGELFFGEGSRLTVL.

This clone occurred once. The chain uses TRBV9 and TRBJ2-1, with TRBD1 identical over 10 bases. J gave up 5 bases and V 3 bases, and 5 bases lay outside the gene matches. CDR3 size: 15 residues. Germline loops: CDR1 SGDLS, CDR2 YYNGEE. In DNA form, the CDR3 reads TGTGCCAGCAGCGCAGGGGACAGGGGTAACAATGAGCAGTTCTTC. Translating it yields CASSAGDRGNNEQFF.

The rearrangement joins TRBV12-3 or TRBV12-4 to TRBJ2-5; TRBD2 matches at 7 bases. CDR3 length equals 13 residues. With 3 bases clipped from V and 5 bases from J, the junction kept 3 bases outside the gene matches. CDR3 region: CASSFQGGETQYF. The CDR3 DNA sequence: TGTGCCAGCAGTTTTCAGGGAGGGGAGACCCAGTACTTC.

This clone was counted a few times. This chain connects TRBV5-1 to TRBJ1-1; TRBD1 aligns across 8 bases. The V gene's germline CDR1 is SGHRS and CDR2 YFSETQ. The CDR3 has 15 residues. Trimming cost V 5 bases and J 5 bases; bases outside gene matches: 11. CDR3 protein: CASRAGGGGRTEAFF. The CDR3 DNA follows: TGCGCCAGCAGGGCAGGGGGCGGTGGGCGGACTGAAGCTTTCTTT.

This clone was detected only once. This chain links TRBV4-1 with TRBJ2-3; 7 bases map to TRBD2. The CDR3 sequence is 16 residues long. The germline gives CDR1 MGHRA, CDR2 YSYEKL. The V segment lost 1 base and the J segment 6 bases; nucleotides outside the gene matches: 10. Written as DNA, the CDR3 is TGCGCCAGCAGCCAAGGACTAGCAGGGACTTATGATACGCAGTATTTT. Encoded protein: CASSQGLAGTYDTQYF.

CDR3 bases: TGTGCCAGCAGCCGCGGACAGCGCCCCAATGAGCAGTTCTTC. Its translation: CASSRGQRPNEQFF. The V gene is TRBV5-8, the J gene TRBJ2-1; a possible D gene is TRBD1 (6 bases). Between the trimmed V and J ends, which lost 4 bases and 6 bases, there was a span of 14 bases. Germline CDR1 and CDR2: SGHTS and YDEGEE. CDR3 length: 14 amino acids.

The V gene is TRBV15, the J gene TRBJ2-3; the D is unclear. The CDR3 is 13 amino acids. CDR1 and CDR2 from the germline V gene are LNHNV and YYDKDF (reference sequence). V was trimmed by 2 bases and J by 1 base, leaving 4 bases between them. The CDR3 DNA sequence: TGTGCCACCAGCAGACCAGGCACAGATACGCAGTATTTT. Its protein is CATSRPGTDTQYF.

The rearrangement links TRBV2 to TRBJ1-2, with TRBD1 as a possible D gene (6 bases). This CDR3 spans 16 amino acids. From germline, CDR1 is SNHLY and CDR2 FYNNEI. Between the trimmed V and J ends, which lost 4 bases and 8 bases, there was a span of 23 bases. The chain's CDR3 is CASSGYETGARVGYTF. In DNA, the CDR3 is TGTGCCAGCAGTGGATATGAGACAGGAGCGCGGGTGGGCTACACCTTC.

J is TRBJ1-5 and V is TRBV2; 9 bases align to TRBD1. The CDR3 consists of 14 residues. The V segment lost 4 bases and the J segment 7 bases; nucleotides outside the gene matches: 5. Germline CDR1 SNHLY, CDR2 FYNNEI. The CDR3 sequence: CASSGGQGVQPQHF. The DNA of the CDR3 is TGTGCCAGCAGTGGGGGACAGGGTGTACAGCCCCAGCATTTT.

The chain combines TRBV12-3 or TRBV12-4 with TRBJ1-5; no clear D gene. V was trimmed by 3 bases and J by 5 bases, leaving 5 bases between them. The CDR3 is 12 residues long. Here the CDR3 reads CASSFGDQPQHF. The CDR3 DNA follows: TGTGCCAGCAGTTTCGGGGATCAGCCCCAGCATTTT.

The J gene is TRBJ2-3, the V gene TRBV19; D not resolved. Germline V gives CDR1 LNHDA, CDR2 SQIVND (reference sequence). The CDR3 loop spans 11 amino acids. The ends were cut back, 2 bases at V and 5 bases at J, with 2 bases in the middle. The CDR3 nucleotides are TGTGCCAGTAGTATACGAGATACGCAGTATTTT. It codes for CASSIRDTQYF.